Below, 9 T cell receptor beta chains from the same sample are listed, as sequenced in a study of vaccination and CD4 T cells after COVID-19. No antigen is known for these receptors. Oncomine TCR Beta short-read sequencing was applied to DNA from cultured CD4+ T cells. TCRdb re-called the PCR reads with MiXCR, one entry per CDR3 protein. The table has 12,000 to 15,000 distinct CDR3 sequences, approximately 61% seen once. Documented treatment: roughly 10-day PBMC culture with coronavirus spike peptide pools or control peptides (ViraFEST assay). The sample consisted of CD4+ T cells from blood, cultured in vitro. The receptors were gathered from a human donor who had recovered from COVID-19.

This clonotype was counted between two and nine times. CDR3: CASSVAGARNEQFF. Here the CDR3 DNA reads TGTGCCAGCAGCGTAGCGGGAGCGAGGAATGAGCAGTTCTTC. This rearrangement joins TRBV25-1 to TRBJ2-1; 9 bases fit TRBD2. Germline V gene data show CDR1 as MGHDK and CDR2 as SYGVNS. The junction had 7 bases not matched to a gene; V was cut back by 6 bases and J by 7 bases. This CDR3 has 14 amino acids.

This clonotype was counted once. CDR3 in amino acids: CASRTAGAASDTQYF. The CDR3 DNA is TGTGCCAGCAGAACAGCGGGAGCAGCGTCAGATACGCAGTATTTT. The V and J genes are TRBV6-1 and TRBJ2-3; 8 bases match TRBD2. V was clipped by 6 bases and J by 4 bases; unmatched bases: 9. The CDR3 contains 15 residues. Germline values: CDR1 MNHNS, CDR2 SASEGT.

The genes are TRBV6-5 and TRBJ2-7; 12 nucleotides agree with TRBD2. This CDR3 is 16 amino acids long. Trimming removed 4 bases from V and 5 bases from J; junction bases left unmatched: 9. The germline V gene encodes CDR1 MNHEY and CDR2 SVGAGI. Here the CDR3 reads CASSSQLAGGPHEQYF. The CDR3 region has the DNA TGTGCCAGCAGTTCCCAGCTAGCGGGAGGGCCCCACGAGCAGTACTTC.

This chain connects TRBV20-1 to TRBJ2-1, with 10 bases fitting TRBD2. The CDR3 has 16 amino acids. In germline, CDR1 is DFQATT, CDR2 SNEGSKA (reference sequence). Trimming took 3 bases from V and 6 from J; bases not matched to a gene: 11. CDR3 sequence: CSASRPSGRAVNEQFF. The CDR3 region has the DNA TGCAGTGCTAGCCGCCCGAGCGGGAGGGCCGTCAATGAGCAGTTCTTC.

The V gene is TRBV7-8, the J gene TRBJ2-1; the D gene is possibly TRBD1 (5 bases). The CDR3 totals 16 residues. The germline V and J ends were trimmed by 2 bases and 0 bases, with 11 bases remaining between them. Germline V lookup: CDR1 SGHVS, CDR2 FQNEAQ. The CDR3 nucleotides read TGTGCCAGCAGCTTATATAGGGGAAGCTCCTACAATGAGCAGTTCTTC. This translates into CASSLYRGSSYNEQFF.

The V and J genes are TRBV19 and TRBJ1-1; tentatively, D is TRBD1 (5 bases). V was trimmed by 3 bases and J by 7 bases, leaving 12 bases between them. Germline lookup yields CDR1 LNHDA and CDR2 SQIVND (reference sequence). The CDR3 length is 13 residues. CDR3 sequence: CASSIAQGGEAFF. CDR3 in DNA: TGTGCCAGTAGTATTGCCCAGGGTGGTGAAGCTTTCTTT.

Here the CDR3 DNA reads TGTGCCAGTTCATCTTCAGGGGATGCTCAGCCCCAGCATTTT. Translated, it gives CASSSSGDAQPQHF. The chain carries TRBV19 and TRBJ1-5, with a possible D match to TRBD1 (6 bases). The CDR3 contains 14 residues. Germline-derived CDR1 and CDR2 are LNHDA and SQIVND (reference sequence). Trimming took off 8 bases at V and 6 bases at J, with 17 bases between the two ends.

This chain connects TRBV11-2 to TRBJ2-7, with 11 bases that match TRBD2. The germline gives CDR1 SGHAT, CDR2 FQNNGV. The CDR3 is made up of 17 amino acids. J lost 3 bases, V lost 5 bases, and 12 bases had no gene match. The CDR3 nucleotides are TGTGCCAGCAGCCGGCTGACTAGCGGGGCGTCAGGCTACGAGCAGTACTTC. Translating gives CASSRLTSGASGYEQYF.

This sequence joins TRBV15 and TRBJ1-2; TRBD1 is a possible D gene (5 bases). The CDR3 runs 14 residues. Trimming pared 0 bases from V and 6 bases from J, leaving 11 bases between. Germline V gives CDR1 LNHNV, CDR2 YYDKDF (reference sequence). In nucleotides, the CDR3 is TGTGCCACCAGCAGAGATTTAGGAGGGGATGGCTACACCTTC. Amino acid sequence: CATSRDLGGDGYTF.